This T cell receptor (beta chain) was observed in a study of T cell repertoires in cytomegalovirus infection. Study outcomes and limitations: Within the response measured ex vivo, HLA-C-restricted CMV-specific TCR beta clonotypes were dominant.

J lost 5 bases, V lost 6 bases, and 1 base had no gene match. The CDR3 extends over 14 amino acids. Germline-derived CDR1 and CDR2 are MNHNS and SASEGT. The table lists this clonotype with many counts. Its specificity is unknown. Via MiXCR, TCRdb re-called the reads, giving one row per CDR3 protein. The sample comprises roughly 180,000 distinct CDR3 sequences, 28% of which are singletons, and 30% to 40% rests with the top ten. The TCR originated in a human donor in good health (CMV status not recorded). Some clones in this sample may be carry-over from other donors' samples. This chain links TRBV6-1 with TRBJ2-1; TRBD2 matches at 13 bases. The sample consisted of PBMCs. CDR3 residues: CASSTSGGDNEQFF. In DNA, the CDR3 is TGTGCCAGCAGCACTAGCGGGGGGGACAATGAGCAGTTCTTC.